Sequencing of this T cell receptor beta chain was carried out in a study of OX40 agonist ivuxolimab in advanced cancers. Context from the whole study: The costimulatory receptor OX40 (CD134) was targeted by ivuxolimab, a fully human IgG2 agonistic monoclonal antibody. In the dose-escalation cohort, 82.7% of patients were male, and the mean age was roughly 60 years, with a range of 23 to 79. Of the roughly 50 dose-escalation patients, hepatocellular carcinoma was present in roughly 19, melanoma in some 15, renal cell carcinoma in 9 and head and neck cancer in 9. The purpose of peripheral TCRbeta sequencing was to test whether ivuxolimab changed TCR sequence diversity and led to clonal T-cell expansion. Partial responses were achieved by three dose-escalation patients, of whom one had hepatocellular carcinoma and two had cutaneous melanoma. Intravenous ivuxolimab was administered to patients every 2 weeks at six dose levels: 0.01, 0.1, 0.3, 1.5, 3 and 10 mg/kg. Prior anti-PD-1, anti-PD-L1 or anti-CTLA-4 therapy was permitted, and checkpoint inhibitors had been received by roughly 42% of dose-escalation patients. The paper reports the monotherapy dose-escalation portion (N = 52 patients) of the phase I ivuxolimab trial. Points the paper makes about the study in general: Antigen specificity was not determined for the clonally expanded peripheral T cells. Partial responders in the 0.1-3.0 mg/kg groups had among the lowest normalized peripheral clonal expansion, especially among CD8+ T cells. At doses from 0.1 to 3.0 mg/kg, clonal expansion was seen in both CD4+ and CD8+ blood T cells between baseline and week 6. On average, CD8+ T cells showed more expanded clones than CD4+ T cells after ivuxolimab. Low levels of normalized T-cell clonal expansion were also seen in some patients who did not respond.

The trial excluded patients who had a history of autoimmune disease or were on systemic immunosuppression. Peripheral blood for TCR sequencing was collected from all dose cohorts at baseline, on cycle 4 day 1, and on cycle 7 day 1. The samples were taken from a phase I, first-in-human, multicenter, open-label dose-escalation trial of ivuxolimab. Adults with locally advanced or metastatic head and neck squamous cell, hepatocellular, melanoma or renal cell carcinoma were enrolled in the trial. Before TCR sequencing, CD4+ T cells and CD8+ T cells from peripheral blood were sorted into separate populations. Genomic DNA was extracted from sorted cells for sequencing of the TCRbeta CDR3 region. The immunoSEQ Assay was used for sequencing of TCRbeta CDR3 regions. Entries here come from immuneACCESS through TCRdb and include only in-frame sequences with V and J called. Some clones fail to appear in such tables; in the studies checked, an unresolved V gene covers under half of the shortfall, and the cause of the remainder is unknown. Present in this sample are 40,000 to 45,000 clones, approximately 90% of which were seen just once. 4.5% to 6% of the sample comes from the top ten.

On this clone itself: Its antigen is unknown. There are no base qualities to consult, and no much larger clone falls within one base.

The germline V gene specifies SGHRS as CDR1 and YFSETQ as CDR2. Deletion took 1 base off V and 2 bases off J, with a span of 11 bases between the germline ends. Measured from the cysteine to the phenylalanine, the CDR3 is 15 residues long. Of the read, only the CDR3 DNA is kept; its 45 bases are in frame from base 1. This TCR derives from an adult with an advanced solid tumor such as melanoma, head and neck, liver or kidney cancer. The source material was CD4+ or CD8+ T cells sorted from blood, sampled in a trial of the OX40 agonist ivuxolimab. This chain joins TRBV5-1 to TRBJ2-3, and perhaps TRBD1 as D gene, on 6 matching bases. For the CDR3, the sequence is CASSLSGQPTDTQYF. The nucleotide sequence reads as follows: TGCGCCAGCAGCTTGAGCGGACAGCCCACAGATACGCAGTATTTT.